This is a list of T cell receptor beta chains from one sample in a study of blood T cell repertoires in COVID-19. This table comes from immunoSEQ multiplex PCR, and its TCRdb copy is limited to in-frame clones, with some not included. The repertoire holds 210,000 or so clones, with around 90% as singletons. Sequenced: peripheral blood. These receptors came from a man in his thirties or forties with acute or convalescent COVID-19. CDR3s include the opening cysteine and the closing phenylalanine or tryptophan. D genes are given only for firm matches. Expanded clones are given a class, and other clones once, few, many or no size at all.

D gene,V gene,clone size,J gene,CDR3 DNA,CDR3 protein
-,TRBV4-2,-,TRBJ2-5,TGTGCCAGCAGCCAAGATACTACCGGTACAGAGACCCAGTACTTC,CASSQDTTGTETQYF
TRBD1,TRBV3-1/TRBV3-2,-,TRBJ1-6,TGTGCCAGCAGCCAGTCCCTCGGGACAGGGGTACATTCACCCCTCCACTTT,CASSQSLGTGVHSPLHF
-,TRBV5-8,-,TRBJ1-1,TGTGCCAGCAGCTTGAGACAGGTTGGCAGGAACACTGAAGCTTTCTTT,CASSLRQVGRNTEAFF
-,TRBV15,-,TRBJ1-2,TGTGCCACCAGCAGGGGAGGGACGGTTGGCTACACCTTC,CATSRGGTVGYTF
TRBD1,TRBV10-1,-,TRBJ2-6,TGCGCCAGCAGTGACCCCGCAGGGGGAGTCAACGTCCTGACTTTC,CASSDPAGGVNVLTF
TRBD1,TRBV28,-,TRBJ2-1,TGTGCCAGCAGACGACAGGGTGAGTCCTACAATGAGCAGTTCTTC,CASRRQGESYNEQFF
-,TRBV9,-,TRBJ1-6,TGTGCCAGCAGCCCCGGGGAGGAGCCCCTCCACTTT,CASSPGEEPLHF
TRBD1,TRBV2,-,TRBJ2-2,TGTGCCAGCAGAGAGCGGACAGGCCTTAAGACCGGGGAGCTGTTTTTT,CASRERTGLKTGELFF
-,TRBV10-2,-,TRBJ1-6,TGCGCCAGCAGTGACTGGGGCAATTCACCCCTCCACTTT,CASSDWGNSPLHF
TRBD1,TRBV2,-,TRBJ1-4,TGTGCCAGCAGACTTACAGGGGGCGCTAATGAAAAACTGTTTTTT,CASRLTGGANEKLFF
-,TRBV30,-,TRBJ2-3,TGTGCCTGGAGTTCCCAGACTAGATTAGGTACGCAGTATTTT,CAWSSQTRLGTQYF
TRBD2,TRBV12-3/TRBV12-4,few,TRBJ2-4,TGTGCCAGCAAGGTAGCGGGAGGTAACATTCAGTACTTC,CASKVAGGNIQYF
TRBD2,TRBV11-2,-,TRBJ2-7,TGTGCCAGCAGCTTAGATCCTAGCGGGAGTAGGGAGCAGTACTTC,CASSLDPSGSREQYF
TRBD1,TRBV5-4,once,TRBJ2-2,TGTGCCAGCAGCTCGGGACAGGGTGGGACCGGGGAGCTGTTTTTT,CASSSGQGGTGELFF
-,TRBV27,-,TRBJ2-7,TGTGCCAGCAGTTTATCATCCTGGCCGCCCTACAGCGAGCAGTACTTC,CASSLSSWPPYSEQYF
-,TRBV28,-,TRBJ1-5,TGTGCCAGCAGGTCCTCCGGGACTTCGGCCAAGGGAAATCAGCCCCAGCATTTT,CASRSSGTSAKGNQPQHF
TRBD1,TRBV19,-,TRBJ1-6,TGTGCCAGTAGTCGGGGACAGGGCCGTAGCTCCTATAATTCACCCCTCCACTTT,CASSRGQGRSSYNSPLHF
-,TRBV3-1/TRBV3-2,-,TRBJ2-1,TGTGCCAGCAGCCGCACTAGTGCCACCTACAATGAGCAGTTCTTC,CASSRTSATYNEQFF
-,TRBV7-2,-,TRBJ1-6,TGTGCCAGCAGCTTACGGTCCGGGTTCGGCAAAAATTCACCCCTCCACTTT,CASSLRSGFGKNSPLHF
-,TRBV2,-,TRBJ1-5,TGTGCCAGCATAGGGGCAGGGATAGGCAATCAGCCCCAGCATTTT,CASIGAGIGNQPQHF
-,TRBV5-3,-,TRBJ1-4,TGTGCCAGAAGCTTCCCCCCGGGGTATAATGAAAAACTGTTTTTT,CARSFPPGYNEKLFF
TRBD2,TRBV10-2,-,TRBJ2-2,TGCGCCAGCAGTGAGCGAGGGGAGGGTGTGCTGTTTTTT,CASSERGEGVLFF
-,TRBV15,once,TRBJ1-1,TGTGCCACCAGCAGATCGCGCTGGCAGGGTGATAGGACTGAAGCTTTCTTT,CATSRSRWQGDRTEAFF
TRBD2,TRBV11-1,-,TRBJ2-1,TGTGCCAGCAGCTTAGCACGTCCCGGGACTAGCGGGAGTTACAATGAGCAGTTCTTC,CASSLARPGTSGSYNEQFF
-,TRBV29-1,-,TRBJ1-5,TGCAGCGTCGCGGGGGGTTCCAGCAATCAGCCCCAGCATTTT,CSVAGGSSNQPQHF
-,TRBV28,-,TRBJ1-5,TGTGCCAGCAGACTAAGGAAGAACAATCAGCCCCAGCATTTT,CASRLRKNNQPQHF
TRBD1,TRBV6-1,-,TRBJ1-1,TGTGCCAGCAGTGAGGCGCCGGGACAGCGCGCTTTCTTT,CASSEAPGQRAFF
-,TRBV5-1,-,TRBJ2-3,TGCGCCAGCAGCTCGGACTTCTTTCCGGGTACGCAGTATTTT,CASSSDFFPGTQYF
TRBD1,TRBV6-4,-,TRBJ1-2,TGTGCCAGCAGGGAAACAGGGGGCAACTATGGCTACACCTTC,CASRETGGNYGYTF
-,TRBV19,once,TRBJ2-1,TGTGCCAGTACAGGGGCCCTAGGGTCCTACAATGAGCAGTTCTTC,CASTGALGSYNEQFF
-,TRBV6-5,-,TRBJ1-6,TGTGCCAGCAGTACCCCCAGGGCAGATAATTCACCCCTCCACTTT,CASSTPRADNSPLHF
-,TRBV4-1,-,TRBJ2-5,TGCGCCAGCAGCCCACTATTCGGGACCCAGTACTTC,CASSPLFGTQYF
TRBD1,TRBV30,once,TRBJ1-3,TGTGCCTGGAGTGCGAAACAGGGGAACCGCTATACGTCTTCTGGAAACACCATATATTTT,CAWSAKQGNRYTSSGNTIYF
-,TRBV29-1,-,TRBJ2-1,TGCAGCGTTTGGACAGACAATGAGCAGTTCTTC,CSVWTDNEQFF
-,TRBV7-2,-,TRBJ2-7,TGTGCCAGCAGCTTAGCGGCCCTAGTTTCCGAGCAGTACTTC,CASSLAALVSEQYF
-,TRBV28,-,TRBJ2-5,TGTGCCACCTCAGCCCGATTCGGGGAGACCCAGTACTTC,CATSARFGETQYF
-,TRBV28,-,TRBJ2-5,TGTGCCAGCAGTTTCTCATCGCGGTACCAAGAGACCCAGTACTTC,CASSFSSRYQETQYF
TRBD1,TRBV6-6,-,TRBJ2-5,TGTGCCAGCGTCCTAACCGGGACAGGGGGAGAGACCCAGTACTTC,CASVLTGTGGETQYF
-,TRBV30,once,TRBJ1-6,TGTGCCTGGGGGTATCACGCGTCGAGCTCCTATAATTCACCCCTCCACTTT,CAWGYHASSSYNSPLHF
-,TRBV19,once,TRBJ2-1,TGTGCCAGTAGTTCTCGTGGGGCCGAGTTAAATGAGCAGTTCTTC,CASSSRGAELNEQFF
TRBD2,TRBV3-1/TRBV3-2,-,TRBJ2-3,TGTGCCAGCAGCGCTTTTTATGGGAGCGGGAGGGTAGATACGCAGTATTTT,CASSAFYGSGRVDTQYF
TRBD2,TRBV28,-,TRBJ2-3,TGTGCCAGCGGACCTCGTAGCGGGAGCGCCGGTGGAGATACGCAGTATTTT,CASGPRSGSAGGDTQYF
-,TRBV7-9,once,TRBJ2-3,TGTGCCAGCAGCTCCTACCTCACATTTCAGGGTAGGGCAGATACGCAGTATTTT,CASSSYLTFQGRADTQYF